This TCR beta chain was profiled in a study of blood T cell repertoires in COVID-19. Across the study: Sources were T cells, B-cell-depleted T cells, or PBMCs; the material itself was cDNA or gDNA.

Original handling: Estimation of nucleated cell counts relied on the amplification of reference gene primers. Clones were read by immunoSEQ multiplex PCR, and TCRdb kept only the in-frame ones, dropping some. D and trimming come from the DNA, and the V and J calls and clone size come from that table. The sample carries fewer than 150,000 clones, about nine tenths recorded once. The CDR3 runs to 14 residues. The V end lost 5 bases, the J end lost 1 base, and 11 bases lay between the germline ends. Germline V gives CDR1 MDHEN, CDR2 SYDVKM. The chain employs TRBV28 and TRBJ1-1, with a possible D match to TRBD1 (6 bases). The sequenced sample was peripheral blood. This clonotype originated in a man aged 45-65 years with active or convalescent COVID-19. The DNA for the CDR3 is TGTGCCAGCAGTAGACCGGACAGGAACACTGAAGCTTTCTTT. Translating it yields CASSRPDRNTEAFF. Full variable domain (remainder filled in from reference TRBV28 and TRBJ1-1): DVKVTQSSRYLVKRTGEKVFLECVQDMDHENMFWYRQDPGLGLRLIYFSYDVKMKEKGDIPEGYSVSREKKERFSLILESASTNQTSMYLCASSRPDRNTEAFFGQGTRLTVV.